What follows is one T cell receptor beta chain and its context. The antigen remains undetermined. Germline CDR1 reads SNHLY; CDR2 reads FYNNEI. The V end lost 0 bases, the J end lost 6 bases, and 13 bases lay between the germline ends. This CDR3 spans 15 amino acids. The RNA input was about 0.5 to 1 ug, and it was reverse transcribed with random hexamers. One entry per CDR3 protein results from TCRdb running MiXCR on the immunoSEQ multiplex PCR reads. The sample includes some 200,000 distinct CDR3 sequences, 95% of them seen just once. The data were taken from a study of CD8 T cells in Susac syndrome. Across the study: Clinical remission applied to roughly 8 sequenced Susac syndrome patients, and roughly 6 had active disease.

Findings of the study overall: Susac-specific public clones were found in total CD8+ and CD8+ TEMRA repertoires, numbering under 20 and five, respectively.

Negative isolation yielded the CD8+ and CD4+ T cells, while FACS enriched the TEMRA cells. The receptor was isolated from a human donor with Susac syndrome. Sequences were obtained from CD8+ T cells from PBMCs. V usage is TRBV2 and J usage is TRBJ2-3, with a possible D match to TRBD1 (5 bases). CDR3 nucleotide sequence: TGTGCCAGCAGTGAAGCGCCAGGGTTTCGGGATACGCAGTATTTT. Amino acids: CASSEAPGFRDTQYF. The full variable domain, in which reference TRBV2 and TRBJ2-3 provide the parts outside the CDR3, is EPEVTQTPSHQVTQMGQEVILRCVPISNHLYFYWYRQILGQKVEFLVSFYNNEISEKSEIFDDQFSVERPDGSNFTLKIRSTKLEDSAMYFCASSEAPGFRDTQYFGPGTRLTVL.